Listed below are T cell receptor beta chains from one sample, sequenced in a study of OX40 agonist ivuxolimab in advanced cancers. Profiled with immunoSEQ multiplex PCR; TCRdb holds only in-frame clones, not every one. The table includes fewer than 90,000 clones, approximately 90% detected once. This sample comprised CD4+ or CD8+ T cells sorted from blood, obtained in a trial of the OX40 agonist ivuxolimab. Receptors were obtained from an adult with an advanced solid tumor such as melanoma, head and neck, liver or kidney cancer. CDR3s include the opening cysteine and the closing phenylalanine or tryptophan. Fields, in order: V gene, J gene, CDR3 protein.

TRBV6-9,TRBJ1-5,CASSYSPTHPHPPQHF
TRBV7-2,TRBJ2-7,CASSPAPGGRSYEQYF
TRBV6-6,TRBJ2-3,CASSPGRAFADTQYF
TRBV14,TRBJ2-7,CASSQAGTGNREQYF
TRBV19,TRBJ2-7,CASSSLGLAGLTSYEQYF
TRBV5-1,TRBJ2-7,CASSLIWDNEQYF
TRBV9,TRBJ2-7,CASSVGDYEQYF
TRBV6-6,TRBJ2-7,CASRGGDIQVHEQYF
TRBV4-2,TRBJ1-2,CASSQGNYGYTF
TRBV10-1,TRBJ1-2,CASSESGGYGYTF
TRBV28,TRBJ1-2,CASSLTVDYGYTF
TRBV30,TRBJ2-3,CAWSVRRDTQYF
TRBV18,TRBJ1-1,CASSPTTGGFEAFF
TRBV16,TRBJ1-6,CASSQSRDSPLHF
TRBV4-1,TRBJ1-4,CASSQPTGAPREKLFF
TRBV19,TRBJ2-4,CASSIRETKNIQYF
TRBV28,TRBJ1-1,CASSFRDRVVTEAFF
TRBV6-4,TRBJ1-1,CASSASSGQGIEAFF
TRBV7-2,TRBJ2-7,CASSFGTSGTYEQYF
TRBV28,TRBJ2-7,CASSPPAGGYRSYEQYF
TRBV28,TRBJ1-6,CASRQQGLLGSPLHF
TRBV6-6,TRBJ1-2,CASSLDRGSGYTF
TRBV6-5,TRBJ2-1,CASSPGRGYEQFF
TRBV19,TRBJ2-2,CASSITGELFF
TRBV9,TRBJ2-1,CASSVRSESYNEQFF
TRBV7-9,TRBJ2-5,CASSPTPETQYF
TRBV9,TRBJ2-3,CASSPRLAGGRDTQYF
TRBV21-1,TRBJ1-6,CASSSDVFNSPLHF
TRBV5-6,TRBJ2-2,CATLLQGAEHRGAVF
TRBV7-2,TRBJ2-2,CASRNWGGTGELFF
TRBV6-5,TRBJ1-1,CASSRTGGQNTEAFF
TRBV6-5,TRBJ1-5,CASSYDRDGRQPQHF
TRBV27,TRBJ1-5,CASSPLDRGLYSNQPQHF
TRBV6-5,TRBJ1-1,CASTYAGARGEAFF
TRBV7-2,TRBJ2-3,CASSFTSGGRRNTDTQYF
TRBV19,TRBJ1-3,CASSLGEGTIYF
TRBV30,TRBJ1-2,CAMLTGDYGYTF
TRBV5-1,TRBJ2-1,CASSPGTYNEQFF
TRBV5-1,TRBJ1-4,CASSISLGLGEKLFF
TRBV30,TRBJ1-1,CAYVRVKLTEAFF
TRBV6-1,TRBJ2-4,CASSELSRGQSKNIQYF
TRBV7-9,TRBJ2-4,CASSLNVGGSSKNIQYF
TRBV6-5,TRBJ1-5,CASSRQGAEQPQHF
TRBV29-1,TRBJ2-3,CSVTADTQYF
TRBV4-3,TRBJ2-6,CASSQDRIGAGANVLTF
TRBV19,TRBJ1-1,CASVFTHLRGGTRAEAFF
TRBV4-1,TRBJ2-3,CASSQSLGQWSTDTQYF
TRBV4-1,TRBJ2-4,CASSQVTGSIQYF
TRBV2,TRBJ2-5,CASNRGETQYF
TRBV19,TRBJ2-7,CASSTRDLAYEQYF
TRBV5-1,TRBJ1-4,CASSSGQALNEKLFF
TRBV5-1,TRBJ2-1,CASSPSKGGDEQFF
TRBV28,TRBJ2-3,CASSLGGITDTQYF
TRBV7-8,TRBJ2-6,CASSPRSSGANVLTF
TRBV6-5,TRBJ2-3,CAAGREWGTDTQYF